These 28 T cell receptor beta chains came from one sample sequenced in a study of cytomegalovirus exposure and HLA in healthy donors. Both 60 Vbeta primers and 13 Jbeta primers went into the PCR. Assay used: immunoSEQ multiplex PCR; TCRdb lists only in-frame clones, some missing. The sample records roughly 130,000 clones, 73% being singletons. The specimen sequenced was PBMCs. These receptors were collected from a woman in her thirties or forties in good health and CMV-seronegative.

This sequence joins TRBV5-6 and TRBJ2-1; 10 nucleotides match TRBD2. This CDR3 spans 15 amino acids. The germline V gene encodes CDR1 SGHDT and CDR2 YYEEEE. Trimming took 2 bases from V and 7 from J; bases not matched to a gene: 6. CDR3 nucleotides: TGTGCCAGCAGCTTACTAGCGGGGTTAAAAAATGAGCAGTTCTTC. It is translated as CASSLLAGLKNEQFF.

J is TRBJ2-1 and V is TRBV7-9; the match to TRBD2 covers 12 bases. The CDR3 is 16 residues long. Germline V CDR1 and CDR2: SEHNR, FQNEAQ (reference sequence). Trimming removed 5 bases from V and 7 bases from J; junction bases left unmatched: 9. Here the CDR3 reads CASSEASGGAGNEQFF. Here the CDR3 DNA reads TGTGCCAGCAGCGAAGCTAGCGGGGGGGCCGGGAATGAGCAGTTCTTC. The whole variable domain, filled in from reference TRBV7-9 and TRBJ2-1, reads DTGVSQNPRHKITKRGQNVTFRCDPISEHNRLYWYRQTLGQGPEFLTYFQNEAQLEKSRLLSDRFSAERPKGSFSTLEIQRTEQGDSAMYLCASSEASGGAGNEQFFGPGTRLTVL.

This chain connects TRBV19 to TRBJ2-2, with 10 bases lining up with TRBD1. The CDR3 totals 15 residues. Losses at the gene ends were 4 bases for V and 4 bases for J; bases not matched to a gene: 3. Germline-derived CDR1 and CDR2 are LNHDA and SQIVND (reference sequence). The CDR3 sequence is CASSTGTGATGELFF. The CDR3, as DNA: TGTGCCAGTAGTACCGGGACAGGGGCCACCGGGGAGCTGTTTTTT.

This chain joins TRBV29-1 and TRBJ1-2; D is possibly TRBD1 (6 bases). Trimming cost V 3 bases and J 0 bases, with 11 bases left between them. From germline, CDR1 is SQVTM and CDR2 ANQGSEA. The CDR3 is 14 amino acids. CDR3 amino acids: CSVDWDTANYGYTF. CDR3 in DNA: TGCAGCGTTGACTGGGACACGGCTAACTATGGCTACACCTTC. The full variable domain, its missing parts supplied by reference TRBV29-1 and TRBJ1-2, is SAVISQKPSRDICQRGTSLTIQCQVDSQVTMMFWYRQQPGQSLTLIATANQGSEATYESGFVIDKFPISRPNLTFSTLTVSNMSPEDSSIYLCSVDWDTANYGYTFGSGTRLTVV.

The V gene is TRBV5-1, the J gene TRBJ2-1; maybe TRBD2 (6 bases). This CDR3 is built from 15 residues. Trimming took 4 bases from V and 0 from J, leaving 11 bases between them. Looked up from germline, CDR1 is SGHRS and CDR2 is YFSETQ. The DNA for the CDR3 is TGCGCCAGCAGCCTGGACGGGAGCTCCTACAATGAGCAGTTCTTC. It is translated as CASSLDGSSYNEQFF.

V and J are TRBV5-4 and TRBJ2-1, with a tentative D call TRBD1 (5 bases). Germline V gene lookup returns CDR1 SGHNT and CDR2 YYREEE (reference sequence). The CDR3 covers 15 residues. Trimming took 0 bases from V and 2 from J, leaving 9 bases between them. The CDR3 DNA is TGTGCCAGCAGCTTGGACCAGGGAACCTACAATGAGCAGTTCTTC. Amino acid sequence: CASSLDQGTYNEQFF.

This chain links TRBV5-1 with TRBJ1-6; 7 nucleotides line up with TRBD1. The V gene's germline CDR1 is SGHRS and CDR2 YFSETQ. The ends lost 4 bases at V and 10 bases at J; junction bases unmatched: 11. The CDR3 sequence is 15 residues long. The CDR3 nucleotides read TGCGCCAGCAGCAGGAAGGGGGCGGAGGAATCACCCCTCCACTTT. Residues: CASSRKGAEESPLHF.

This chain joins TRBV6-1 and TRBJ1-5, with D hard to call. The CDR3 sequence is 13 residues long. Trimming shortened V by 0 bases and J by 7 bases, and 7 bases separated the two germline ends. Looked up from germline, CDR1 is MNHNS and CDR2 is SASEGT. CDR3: CASSEAPGQPQHF. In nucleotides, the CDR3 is TGTGCCAGCAGTGAAGCTCCGGGACAGCCCCAGCATTTT.

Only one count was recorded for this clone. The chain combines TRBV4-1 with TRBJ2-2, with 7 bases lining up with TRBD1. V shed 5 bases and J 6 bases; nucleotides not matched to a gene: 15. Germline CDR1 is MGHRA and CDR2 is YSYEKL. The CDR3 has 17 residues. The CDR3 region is CASSNRDSPLKAGELFF. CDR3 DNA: TGCGCCAGCAGCAACCGGGACAGCCCATTGAAGGCCGGGGAGCTGTTTTTT.

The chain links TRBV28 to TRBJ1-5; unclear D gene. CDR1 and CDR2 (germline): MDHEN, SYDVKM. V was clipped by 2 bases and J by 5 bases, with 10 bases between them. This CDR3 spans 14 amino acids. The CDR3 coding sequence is TGTGCCAGCAGTTTAAGGACTTCCGATCAGCCCCAGCATTTT. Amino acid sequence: CASSLRTSDQPQHF.

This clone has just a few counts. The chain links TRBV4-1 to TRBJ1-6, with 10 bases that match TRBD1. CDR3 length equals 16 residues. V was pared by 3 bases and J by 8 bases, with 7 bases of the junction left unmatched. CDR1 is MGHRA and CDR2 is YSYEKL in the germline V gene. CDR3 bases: TGCGCCAGCAGCCATACGCCCGGGACAGGGGATTCACCCCTCCACTTT. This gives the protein CASSHTPGTGDSPLHF.

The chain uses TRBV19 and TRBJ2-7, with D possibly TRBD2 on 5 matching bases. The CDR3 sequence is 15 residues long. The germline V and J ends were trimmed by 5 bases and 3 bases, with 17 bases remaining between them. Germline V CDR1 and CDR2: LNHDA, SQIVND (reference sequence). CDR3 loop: CASSQTGTTFYEQYF. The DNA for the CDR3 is TGTGCCAGTAGTCAAACGGGAACTACTTTCTACGAGCAGTACTTC.

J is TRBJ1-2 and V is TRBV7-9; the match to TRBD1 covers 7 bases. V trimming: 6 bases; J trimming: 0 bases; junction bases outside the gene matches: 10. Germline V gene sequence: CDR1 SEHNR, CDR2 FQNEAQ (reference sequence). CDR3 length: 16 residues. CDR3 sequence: CASSETGTAANYGYTF. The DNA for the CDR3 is TGTGCCAGCAGTGAAACCGGGACAGCAGCTAACTATGGCTACACCTTC. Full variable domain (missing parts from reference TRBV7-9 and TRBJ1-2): DTGVSQNPRHKITKRGQNVTFRCDPISEHNRLYWYRQTLGQGPEFLTYFQNEAQLEKSRLLSDRFSAERPKGSFSTLEIQRTEQGDSAMYLCASSETGTAANYGYTFGSGTRLTVV.

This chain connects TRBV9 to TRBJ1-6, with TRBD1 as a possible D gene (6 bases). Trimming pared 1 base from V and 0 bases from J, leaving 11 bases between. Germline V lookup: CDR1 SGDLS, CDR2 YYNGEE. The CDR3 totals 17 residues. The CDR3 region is CASSVTGTSSYNSPLHF. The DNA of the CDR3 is TGTGCCAGCAGCGTAACAGGGACGAGCTCCTATAATTCACCCCTCCACTTT.

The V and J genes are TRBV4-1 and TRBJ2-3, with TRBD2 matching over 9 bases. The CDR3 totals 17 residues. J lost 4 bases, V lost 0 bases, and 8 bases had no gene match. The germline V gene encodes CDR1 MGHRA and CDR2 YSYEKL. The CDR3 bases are TGCGCCAGCAGCCAAGATGGGGGCGGGGGGGCCCCAGATACGCAGTATTTT. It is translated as CASSQDGGGGAPDTQYF.

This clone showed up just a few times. CDR3 amino acids: CASSPRGHPEAFF. CDR3 DNA: TGTGCCAGTAGTCCCCGCGGGCATCCTGAAGCTTTCTTT. The chain recombines TRBV19 with TRBJ1-1; no reliable D call. The CDR3 spans 13 residues. V lost 5 bases and J 6 bases, leaving 13 bases between the germline ends. CDR1 and CDR2 (germline): LNHDA, SQIVND (reference sequence). Based on the CDR3 plus reference TRBV19 and TRBJ1-1, the full variable domain is DGGITQSPKYLFRKEGQNVTLSCEQNLNHDAMYWYRQDPGQGLRLIYYSQIVNDFQKGDIAEGYSVSREKKESFPLTVTSAQKNPTAFYLCASSPRGHPEAFFGQGTRLTVV.

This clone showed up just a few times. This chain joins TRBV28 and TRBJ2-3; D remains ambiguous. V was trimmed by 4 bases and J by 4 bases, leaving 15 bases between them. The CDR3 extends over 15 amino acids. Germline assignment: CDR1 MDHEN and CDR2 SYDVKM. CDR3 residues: CASSSRARGADTQYF. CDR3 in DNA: TGTGCCAGCAGTTCCAGAGCCCGCGGTGCAGATACGCAGTATTTT.

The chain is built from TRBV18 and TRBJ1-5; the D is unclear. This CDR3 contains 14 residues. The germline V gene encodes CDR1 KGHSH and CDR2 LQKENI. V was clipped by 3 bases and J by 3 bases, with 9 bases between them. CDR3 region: CASSPPGPNQPQHF. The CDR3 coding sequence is TGTGCCAGCTCACCTCCCGGTCCCAATCAGCCCCAGCATTTT.

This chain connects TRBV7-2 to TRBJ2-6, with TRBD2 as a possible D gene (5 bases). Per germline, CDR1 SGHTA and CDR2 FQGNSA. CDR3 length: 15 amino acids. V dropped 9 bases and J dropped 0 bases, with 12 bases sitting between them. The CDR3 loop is CASTRELSGANVLTF. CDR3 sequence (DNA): TGTGCCAGTACACGGGAACTCTCTGGGGCCAACGTCCTGACTTTC. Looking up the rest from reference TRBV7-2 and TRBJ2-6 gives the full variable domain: GAGVSQSPSNKVTEKGKDVELRCDPISGHTALYWYRQSLGQGLEFLIYFQGNSAPDKSGLPSDRFSAERTGGSVSTLTIQRTQQEDSAVYLCASTRELSGANVLTFGAGSRLTVL.

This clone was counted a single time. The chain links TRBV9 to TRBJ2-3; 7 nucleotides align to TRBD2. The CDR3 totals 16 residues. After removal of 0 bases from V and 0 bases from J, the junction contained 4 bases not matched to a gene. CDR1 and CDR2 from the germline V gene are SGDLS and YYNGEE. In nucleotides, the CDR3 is TGTGCCAGCAGCGTAGGGGGGGGGTCTAGCACAGATACGCAGTATTTT. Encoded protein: CASSVGGGSSTDTQYF. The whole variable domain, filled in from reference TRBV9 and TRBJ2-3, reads DSGVTQTPKHLITATGQRVTLRCSPRSGDLSVYWYQQSLDQGLQFLIQYYNGEERAKGNILERFSAQQFPDLHSELNLSSLELGDSALYFCASSVGGGSSTDTQYFGPGTRLTVL.

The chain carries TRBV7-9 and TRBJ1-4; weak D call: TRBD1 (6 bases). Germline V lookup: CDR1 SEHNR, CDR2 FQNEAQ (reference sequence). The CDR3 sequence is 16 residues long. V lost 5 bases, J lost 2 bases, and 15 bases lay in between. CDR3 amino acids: CASSLLTGLTNEKLFF. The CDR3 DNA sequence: TGTGCCAGCAGCCTACTTACAGGGCTGACTAATGAAAAACTGTTTTTT.

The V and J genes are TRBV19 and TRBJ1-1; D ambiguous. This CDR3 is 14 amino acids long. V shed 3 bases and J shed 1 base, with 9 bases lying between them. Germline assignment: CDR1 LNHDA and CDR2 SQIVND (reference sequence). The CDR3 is CASSIPTGNTEAFF. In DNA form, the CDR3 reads TGTGCCAGTAGTATTCCAACGGGGAACACTGAAGCTTTCTTT.

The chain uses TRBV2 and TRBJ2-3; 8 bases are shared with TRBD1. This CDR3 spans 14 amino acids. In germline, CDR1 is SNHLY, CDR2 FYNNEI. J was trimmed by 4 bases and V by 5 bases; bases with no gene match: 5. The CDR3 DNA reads TGTGCCAGCAGTCGTACAGGGGGAGCAGATACGCAGTATTTT. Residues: CASSRTGGADTQYF.

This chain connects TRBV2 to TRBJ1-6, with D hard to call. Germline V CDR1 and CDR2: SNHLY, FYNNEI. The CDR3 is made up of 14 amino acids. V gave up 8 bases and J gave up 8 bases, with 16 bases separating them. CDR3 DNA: TGTGCCAGCGGGAGAGCAGCTTTTGATTCACCCCTCCACTTT. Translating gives CASGRAAFDSPLHF. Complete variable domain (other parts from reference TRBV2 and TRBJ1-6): EPEVTQTPSHQVTQMGQEVILRCVPISNHLYFYWYRQILGQKVEFLVSFYNNEISEKSEIFDDQFSVERPDGSNFTLKIRSTKLEDSAMYFCASGRAAFDSPLHFGNGTRLTVT.

CDR3 in amino acids: CASSLLGSEQFF. The CDR3 nucleotides are TGTGCCAGCAGCTTACTAGGTAGTGAGCAGTTCTTC. The rearrangement joins TRBV7-3 to TRBJ2-1; the D is unclear. V was trimmed by 2 bases and J by 9 bases, leaving 8 bases between them. The CDR3 covers 12 residues. Germline values: CDR1 SGHTA, CDR2 FQGTGA.

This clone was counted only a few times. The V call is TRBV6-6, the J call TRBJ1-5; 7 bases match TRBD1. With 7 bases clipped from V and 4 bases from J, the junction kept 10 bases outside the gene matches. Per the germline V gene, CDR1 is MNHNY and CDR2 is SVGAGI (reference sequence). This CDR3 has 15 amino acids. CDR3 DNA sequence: TGTGCCAGCACCCTACGGGACAGCGGAAATCAGCCCCAGCATTTT. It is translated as CASTLRDSGNQPQHF.

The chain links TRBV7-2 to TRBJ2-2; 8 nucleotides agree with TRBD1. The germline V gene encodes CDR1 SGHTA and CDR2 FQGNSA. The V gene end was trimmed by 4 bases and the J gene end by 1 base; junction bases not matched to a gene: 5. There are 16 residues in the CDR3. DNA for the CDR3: TGTGCCAGCAGCTCCCAGGGACAGGTGAACACCGGGGAGCTGTTTTTT. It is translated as CASSSQGQVNTGELFF.

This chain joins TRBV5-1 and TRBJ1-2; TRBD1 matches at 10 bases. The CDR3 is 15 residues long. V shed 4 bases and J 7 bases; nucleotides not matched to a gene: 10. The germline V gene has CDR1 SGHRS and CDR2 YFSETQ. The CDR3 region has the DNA TGCGCCAGCAGCCAAACTGACAGGGGGCAGGGTGGCTACACCTTC. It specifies CASSQTDRGQGGYTF.